Listed here are 18 T cell receptor beta chains from one sample, sequenced in a study of blood T cell repertoires in COVID-19. The assay was immunoSEQ multiplex PCR, and TCRdb's table has in-frame clones only and misses some. In the table there are a few hundred thousand clones, less than 90% of which are singletons. The sample comprised peripheral blood. These receptors were taken from a man in his sixties who had recovered from COVID-19.

The V and J genes are TRBV7-2 and TRBJ2-3; 14 bases are a match to TRBD2. From germline, CDR1 is SGHTA and CDR2 FQGNSA. The CDR3 consists of 16 residues. Germline trimming cut 5 bases from V and 0 bases from J; bases unmatched to any gene: 1. The CDR3 loop reads CASSRTSGGSTDTQYF. The CDR3 DNA is TGTGCCAGCAGCCGGACTAGCGGGGGGAGCACAGATACGCAGTATTTT.

CDR3 loop: CASSLTGGKGNTEAFF. The CDR3 DNA is TGCGCCAGCAGCTTGACAGGGGGAAAAGGGAACACTGAAGCTTTCTTT. The V call is TRBV5-1, the J call TRBJ1-1; 8 bases match TRBD1. The CDR3 runs 16 residues. Per the germline V gene, CDR1 is SGHRS and CDR2 is YFSETQ. Trimming removed 1 base from V and 1 base from J; junction bases left unmatched: 6. Full variable domain (remainder filled in from reference TRBV5-1 and TRBJ1-1): KAGVTQTPRYLIKTRGQQVTLSCSPISGHRSVSWYQQTPGQGLQFLFEYFSETQRNKGNFPGRFSGRQFSNSRSEMNVSTLELGDSALYLCASSLTGGKGNTEAFFGQGTRLTVV.

In this sample, this clone turned up a few times. The V and J genes are TRBV11-3 and TRBJ1-1; a possible D gene is TRBD1 (5 bases). Deletions cut 0 bases from V and 0 bases from J, with 8 bases between. The CDR3 length is 15 residues. CDR1 and CDR2 from the germline V gene are SGHNT and YENEEA. CDR3 sequence (DNA): TGTGCCAGCAGCTTAGACGGCAGGGTGAACACTGAAGCTTTCTTT. Translated: CASSLDGRVNTEAFF. The full variable domain, with the rest looked up from reference TRBV11-3 and TRBJ1-1, is EAGVVQSPRYKIIEKKQPVAFWCNPISGHNTLYWYLQNLGQGPELLIRYENEEAVDDSQLPKDRFSAERLKGVDSTLKIQPAELGDSAVYLCASSLDGRVNTEAFFGQGTRLTVV.

The chain has TRBV5-5 and TRBJ2-2, with a weak D call TRBD2 (6 bases). This CDR3 region has 15 residues. With 0 bases removed from V and 6 bases from J, the gap between germline ends came to 12 bases. Germline V lookup: CDR1 SGHKS, CDR2 YYEKEE (reference sequence). CDR3 region: CASSLDGRMSGELFF. In DNA form, the CDR3 reads TGTGCCAGCAGCTTGGACGGGAGAATGTCCGGGGAGCTGTTTTTT.

This rearrangement joins TRBV7-6 to TRBJ2-3, with 8 bases aligning to TRBD2. The trim removed 4 bases at V and 6 bases at J, leaving 3 bases unmatched. The CDR3 spans 13 residues. Germline CDR1 SGHVS, CDR2 FNYEAQ. The CDR3 sequence: CASSWRTSDTQYF. The DNA for the CDR3 is TGTGCCAGCAGCTGGCGGACTAGCGATACGCAGTATTTT.

This chain joins TRBV14 and TRBJ2-3; 9 nucleotides line up with TRBD2. This CDR3 has 16 amino acids. CDR1 is SGHDN, CDR2 FVKESK, per germline. The V gene end was trimmed by 6 bases and the J gene end by 0 bases; junction bases not matched to a gene: 7. The CDR3 protein is CASRPGGRASTDTQYF. The CDR3 DNA reads TGTGCCAGCAGGCCGGGCGGGAGGGCTAGCACAGATACGCAGTATTTT.

The CDR3 reads CASSLNGLAGGTQYF. For the CDR3, the DNA is TGTGCCAGCAGCTTGAACGGACTAGCGGGAGGTACGCAGTATTTT. J is TRBJ2-3 and V is TRBV5-4, with 14 bases identical to TRBD2. Germline V lookup: CDR1 SGHNT, CDR2 YYREEE (reference sequence). Trimming at V came to 1 base and at J to 8 bases, leaving 3 bases not matched to a gene. The CDR3 totals 15 residues.

The rearrangement joins TRBV5-6 to TRBJ2-7, with TRBD2 as a possible D gene (5 bases). CDR3 length: 15 residues. Germline lookup yields CDR1 SGHDT and CDR2 YYEEEE. V was cut by 1 base and J by 0 bases, with 11 bases left in between. CDR3 coding DNA: TGTGCCAGCAGCTTGAAAGGGAGCTCCTCCTACGAGCAGTACTTC. This translates into CASSLKGSSSYEQYF.

The rearrangement uses TRBV11-2 and TRBJ2-5; 7 bases map to TRBD2. CDR1 is SGHAT and CDR2 is FQNNGV in the germline V gene. With 6 bases clipped from V and 2 bases from J, the junction kept 9 bases outside the gene matches. There are 15 residues in the CDR3. CDR3 sequence: CASRGGSIVQETQYF. The CDR3, as DNA: TGTGCCAGCAGGGGGGGGTCAATCGTACAAGAGACCCAGTACTTC.

The J gene is TRBJ2-4, the V gene TRBV6-1; the D is unclear. Germline values: CDR1 MNHNS, CDR2 SASEGT. The V and J ends lost 3 bases and 6 bases respectively, with 6 bases between them. The CDR3 covers 12 residues. Here the CDR3 reads CASSDGGNIQYF. The CDR3, as DNA: TGTGCCAGCAGTGACGGTGGAAACATTCAGTACTTC.

This clone came up a few times. The chain links TRBV2 to TRBJ2-3, with D unresolved. The CDR3 is made up of 11 amino acids. V was trimmed by 6 bases and J by 5 bases, leaving 6 bases between them. CDR1 and CDR2 from the germline V gene are SNHLY and FYNNEI. The CDR3 region has the DNA TGTGCCAGCAGCGAACTAGATACGCAGTATTTT. This encodes CASSELDTQYF.

The gene calls are TRBV5-1 and TRBJ1-1; maybe TRBD1 (5 bases). CDR1 is SGHRS and CDR2 is YFSETQ in the germline V gene. The CDR3 has 14 amino acids. V was pared by 4 bases and J by 4 bases, with 14 bases between. The CDR3 here is CASSQGSSGTEAFF. The CDR3 coding sequence is TGCGCCAGCAGCCAGGGCAGTTCGGGCACTGAAGCTTTCTTT.

This clone was counted a single time. This rearrangement joins TRBV4-2 to TRBJ1-1; D gene unclear. The germline V gene has CDR1 LGHNA and CDR2 YNFKEQ. The CDR3 runs 13 residues. Trimming left V 0 bases short and J 7 bases short, with 9 bases between. This chain's CDR3 is CASSQEPPSEAFF. Here the CDR3 DNA reads TGTGCCAGCAGCCAAGAACCCCCCAGTGAAGCTTTCTTT.

The chain recombines TRBV19 with TRBJ1-2, with no clear D. This CDR3 comprises 12 residues. V gave up 7 bases and J gave up 4 bases, with 10 bases separating them. The germline V gene has CDR1 LNHDA and CDR2 SQIVND (reference sequence). CDR3 sequence reads: CASTPQSYGYTF. The CDR3 DNA is TGTGCCAGTACTCCTCAGTCCTATGGCTACACCTTC.

This clone has just a few counts. The V call is TRBV19, the J call TRBJ1-6; a weak D match, TRBD1 (5 bases). This CDR3 has 14 residues. The V end lost 3 bases, the J end lost 4 bases, and 7 bases lay between the germline ends. Looked up from germline, CDR1 is LNHDA and CDR2 is SQIVND (reference sequence). Here the CDR3 DNA reads TGTGCCAGTAGTATCGGGGGATATAATTCACCCCTCCACTTT. It specifies CASSIGGYNSPLHF.

This clone came up a few times. This chain joins TRBV27 and TRBJ2-7; the match to TRBD2 covers 11 bases. The germline gives CDR1 MNHEY, CDR2 SMNVEV (reference sequence). J was trimmed by 2 bases and V by 6 bases; bases with no gene match: 3. The CDR3 length is 14 residues. As DNA, the CDR3 is TGTGCCAGCAGCCGTAGCGGGGGGGCCTACGAGCAGTACTTC. This sequence encodes CASSRSGGAYEQYF.

The V gene is TRBV11-3, the J gene TRBJ2-3, with D maybe TRBD2 (7 bases). The V end was cut by 0 bases, the J end by 2 bases, with 15 bases between. Per germline, CDR1 SGHNT and CDR2 YENEEA. The CDR3 extends over 17 amino acids. The DNA for the CDR3 is TGTGCCAGCAGCTTAGATCACAGGGACTACCACACAGATACGCAGTATTTT. Translating gives CASSLDHRDYHTDTQYF.

This chain uses TRBV15 with TRBJ2-1, with 12 bases fitting TRBD2. J lost 4 bases, V lost 0 bases, and 4 bases had no gene match. The CDR3 consists of 17 residues. The germline CDR1 and CDR2 sequences are LNHNV and YYDKDF (reference sequence). CDR3 nucleotide sequence: TGTGCCACCAGCAGAGATTCAGGACTAGCGGGATACAATGAGCAGTTCTTC. Its translation: CATSRDSGLAGYNEQFF.